The table lists the clone carrying this T cell receptor beta chain with a count of one. No antigen is known for it. This sample is drawn from a study of OX40 agonist ivuxolimab in advanced cancers. Across the study: One patient with hepatocellular carcinoma and two with cutaneous melanoma, three in all, had partial responses. General study results and limits: CD8+ T cells (on average) carried more expanded clones than CD4+ T cells.

The protocol was immunoSEQ multiplex PCR, while the TCRdb copy is restricted to in-frame clones and leaves out a portion. The sample contains fewer than 85,000 clones, around 92% of which appear only once. The germline V gene has CDR1 LGHNA and CDR2 YNFKEQ. The V end lost 0 bases, the J end lost 5 bases, and 7 bases lay between the germline ends. The CDR3 has 13 residues. The receptor was isolated from an adult with an advanced solid tumor such as melanoma, head and neck, liver or kidney cancer. V and J are TRBV4-2 and TRBJ2-5, with D hard to call. The sample in question was CD4+ or CD8+ T cells sorted from blood, obtained in a trial of the OX40 agonist ivuxolimab. This CDR3 reads CASSQDAPETQYF. The DNA for the CDR3 is TGTGCCAGCAGCCAAGATGCCCCCGAGACCCAGTACTTC.